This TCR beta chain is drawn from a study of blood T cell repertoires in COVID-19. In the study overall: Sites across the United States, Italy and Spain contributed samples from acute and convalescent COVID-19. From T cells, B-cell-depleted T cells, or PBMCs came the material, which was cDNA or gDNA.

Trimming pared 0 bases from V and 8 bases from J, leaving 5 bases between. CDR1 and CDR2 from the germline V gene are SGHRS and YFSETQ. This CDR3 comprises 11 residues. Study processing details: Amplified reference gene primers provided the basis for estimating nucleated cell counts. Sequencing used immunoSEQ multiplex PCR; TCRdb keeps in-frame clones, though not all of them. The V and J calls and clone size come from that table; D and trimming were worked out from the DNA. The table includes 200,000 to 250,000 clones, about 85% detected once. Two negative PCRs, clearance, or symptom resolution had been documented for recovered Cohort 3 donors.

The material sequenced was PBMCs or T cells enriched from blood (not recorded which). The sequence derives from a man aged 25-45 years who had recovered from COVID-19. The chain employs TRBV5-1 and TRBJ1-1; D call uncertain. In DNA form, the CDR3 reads TGCGCCAGCAGCTTGGGTCTGGAAGCTTTCTTT. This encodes CASSLGLEAFF.